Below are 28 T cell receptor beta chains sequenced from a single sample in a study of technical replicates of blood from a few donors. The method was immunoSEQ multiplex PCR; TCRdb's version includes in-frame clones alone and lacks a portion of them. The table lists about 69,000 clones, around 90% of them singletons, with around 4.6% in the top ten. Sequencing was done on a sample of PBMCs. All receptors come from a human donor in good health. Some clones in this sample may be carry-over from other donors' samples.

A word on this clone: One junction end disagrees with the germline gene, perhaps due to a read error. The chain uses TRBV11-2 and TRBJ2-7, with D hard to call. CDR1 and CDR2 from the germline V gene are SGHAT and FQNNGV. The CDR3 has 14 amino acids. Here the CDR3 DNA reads TGTGCCAGCAGCATAGACACCACTTCCTACGAGCAGTACTTC. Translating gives CASSIDTTSYEQYF.

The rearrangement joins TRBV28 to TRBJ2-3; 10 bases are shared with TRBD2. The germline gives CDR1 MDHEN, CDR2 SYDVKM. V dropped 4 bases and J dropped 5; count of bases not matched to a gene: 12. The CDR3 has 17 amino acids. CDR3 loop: CASSSRGSGGALDTQYF. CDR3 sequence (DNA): TGTGCCAGCAGTTCTAGGGGAAGCGGGGGGGCGTTAGATACGCAGTATTTT.

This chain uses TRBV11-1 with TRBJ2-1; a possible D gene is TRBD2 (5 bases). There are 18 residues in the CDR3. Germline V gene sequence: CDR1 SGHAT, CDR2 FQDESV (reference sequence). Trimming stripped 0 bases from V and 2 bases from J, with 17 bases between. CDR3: CASSLAVRFGLTYNEQFF. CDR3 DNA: TGTGCCAGCAGCTTAGCGGTGAGGTTCGGACTTACCTACAATGAGCAGTTCTTC.

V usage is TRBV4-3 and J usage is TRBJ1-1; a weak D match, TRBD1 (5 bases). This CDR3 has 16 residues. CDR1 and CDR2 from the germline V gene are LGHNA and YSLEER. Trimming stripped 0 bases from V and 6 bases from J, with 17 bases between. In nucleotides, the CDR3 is TGCGCCAGCAGCCAAGATCGGAGACAGTTTGTCTCTGAAGCTTTCTTT. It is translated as CASSQDRRQFVSEAFF.

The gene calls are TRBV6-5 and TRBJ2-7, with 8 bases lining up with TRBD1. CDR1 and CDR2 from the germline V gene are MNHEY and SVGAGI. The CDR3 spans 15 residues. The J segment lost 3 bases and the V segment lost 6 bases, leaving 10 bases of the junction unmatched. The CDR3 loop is CASRGPGTGLYEQYF. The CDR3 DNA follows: TGTGCCAGCAGGGGACCCGGGACAGGACTCTACGAGCAGTACTTC.

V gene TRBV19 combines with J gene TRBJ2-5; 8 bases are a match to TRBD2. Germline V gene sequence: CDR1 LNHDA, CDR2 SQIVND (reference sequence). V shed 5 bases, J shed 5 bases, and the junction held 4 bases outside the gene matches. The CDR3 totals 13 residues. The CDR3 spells CASSLSGGETQYF. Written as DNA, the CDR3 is TGTGCCAGTAGTCTCAGCGGGGGTGAGACCCAGTACTTC.

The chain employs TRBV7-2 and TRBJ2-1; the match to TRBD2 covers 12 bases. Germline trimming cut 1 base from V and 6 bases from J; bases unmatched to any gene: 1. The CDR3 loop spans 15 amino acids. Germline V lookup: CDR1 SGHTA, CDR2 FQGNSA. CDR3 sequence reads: CASSLGTSGTNEQFF. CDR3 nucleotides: TGTGCCAGCAGCTTAGGGACTAGCGGGACCAATGAGCAGTTCTTC.

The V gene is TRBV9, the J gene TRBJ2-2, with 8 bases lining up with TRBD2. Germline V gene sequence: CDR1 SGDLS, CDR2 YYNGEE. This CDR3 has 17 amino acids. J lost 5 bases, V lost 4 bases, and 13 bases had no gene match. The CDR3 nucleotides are TGTGCCAGCAGCCTTCTGGAGGGGACTAGTTTGACCGGGGAGCTGTTTTTT. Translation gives CASSLLEGTSLTGELFF. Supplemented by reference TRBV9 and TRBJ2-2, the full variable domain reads DSGVTQTPKHLITATGQRVTLRCSPRSGDLSVYWYQQSLDQGLQFLIQYYNGEERAKGNILERFSAQQFPDLHSELNLSSLELGDSALYFCASSLLEGTSLTGELFFGEGSRLTVL.

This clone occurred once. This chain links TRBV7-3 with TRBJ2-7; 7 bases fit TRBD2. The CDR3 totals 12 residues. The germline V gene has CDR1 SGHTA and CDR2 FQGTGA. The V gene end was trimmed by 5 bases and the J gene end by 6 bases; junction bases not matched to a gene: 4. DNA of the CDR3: TGTGCCAGCAGCCCTCCGGGGGGCGAGCAGTACTTC. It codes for CASSPPGGEQYF.

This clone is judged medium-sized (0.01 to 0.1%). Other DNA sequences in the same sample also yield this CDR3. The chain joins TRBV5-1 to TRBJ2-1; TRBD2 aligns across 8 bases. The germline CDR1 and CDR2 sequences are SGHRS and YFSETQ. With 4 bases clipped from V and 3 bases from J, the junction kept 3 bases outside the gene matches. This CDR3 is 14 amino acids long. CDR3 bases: TGCGCCAGCAGCCAGAGCGGGGGCTACAATGAGCAGTTCTTC. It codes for CASSQSGGYNEQFF.

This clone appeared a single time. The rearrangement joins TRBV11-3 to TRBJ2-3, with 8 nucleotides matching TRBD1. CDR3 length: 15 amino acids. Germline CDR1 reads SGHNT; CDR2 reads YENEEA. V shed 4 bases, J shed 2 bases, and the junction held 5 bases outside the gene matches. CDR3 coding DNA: TGTGCCAGCAGCTCCGGACAGGGTTTCACAGATACGCAGTATTTT. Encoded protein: CASSSGQGFTDTQYF.

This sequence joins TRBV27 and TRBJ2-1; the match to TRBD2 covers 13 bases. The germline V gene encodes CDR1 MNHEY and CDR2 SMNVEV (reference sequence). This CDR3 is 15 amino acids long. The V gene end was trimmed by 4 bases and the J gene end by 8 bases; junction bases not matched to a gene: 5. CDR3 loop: CASSSGLAGRDEQFF. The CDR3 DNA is TGTGCCAGCAGTTCGGGACTAGCGGGGAGGGATGAGCAGTTCTTC.

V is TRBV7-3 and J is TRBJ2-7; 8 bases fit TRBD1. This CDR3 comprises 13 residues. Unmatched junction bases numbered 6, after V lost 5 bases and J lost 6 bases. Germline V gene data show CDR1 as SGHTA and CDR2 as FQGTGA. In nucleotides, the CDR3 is TGTGCCAGCAGCCTTGAACAGGGGGGCGAGCAGTACTTC. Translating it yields CASSLEQGGEQYF.

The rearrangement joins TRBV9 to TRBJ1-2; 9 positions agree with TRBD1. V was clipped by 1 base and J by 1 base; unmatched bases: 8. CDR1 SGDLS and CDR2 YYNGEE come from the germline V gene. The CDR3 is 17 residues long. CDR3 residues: CASSVSDRGAINYGYTF. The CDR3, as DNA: TGTGCCAGCAGCGTATCAGACAGGGGGGCAATTAACTATGGCTACACCTTC.

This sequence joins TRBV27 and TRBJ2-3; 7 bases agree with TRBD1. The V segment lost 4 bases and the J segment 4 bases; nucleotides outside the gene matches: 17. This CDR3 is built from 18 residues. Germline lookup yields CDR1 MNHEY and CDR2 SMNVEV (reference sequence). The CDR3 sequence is CASSSPHRTGRLSDTQYF. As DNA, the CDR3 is TGTGCCAGCAGTTCACCCCATCGGACAGGCAGGCTGTCAGATACGCAGTATTTT.

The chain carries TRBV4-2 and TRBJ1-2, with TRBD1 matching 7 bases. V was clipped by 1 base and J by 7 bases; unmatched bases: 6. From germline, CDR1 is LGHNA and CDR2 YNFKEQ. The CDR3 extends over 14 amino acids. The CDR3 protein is CASSQAGQSSGYTF. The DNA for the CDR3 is TGTGCCAGCAGCCAAGCGGGACAGTCTTCTGGCTACACCTTC.

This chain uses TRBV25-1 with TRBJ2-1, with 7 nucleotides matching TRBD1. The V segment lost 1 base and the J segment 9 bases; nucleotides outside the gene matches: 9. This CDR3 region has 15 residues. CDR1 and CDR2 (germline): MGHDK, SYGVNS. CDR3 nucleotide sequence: TGTGCCAGCAGTGAATTTAGGGGGCAGAAAGTTGAGCAGTTCTTC. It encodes CASSEFRGQKVEQFF.

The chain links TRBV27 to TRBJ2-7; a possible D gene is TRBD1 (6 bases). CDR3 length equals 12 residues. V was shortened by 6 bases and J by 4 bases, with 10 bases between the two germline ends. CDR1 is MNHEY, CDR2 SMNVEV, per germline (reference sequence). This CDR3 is CASSATGYEQYF. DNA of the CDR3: TGTGCCAGCAGCGCCACAGGGTACGAGCAGTACTTC.

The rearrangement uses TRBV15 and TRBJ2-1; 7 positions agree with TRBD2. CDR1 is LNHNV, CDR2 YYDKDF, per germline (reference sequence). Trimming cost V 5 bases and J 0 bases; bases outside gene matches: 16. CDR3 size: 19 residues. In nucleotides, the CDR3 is TGTGCCACCAGCCCCCCTGGTAGCGGGCCACCTATCTCCTACAATGAGCAGTTCTTC. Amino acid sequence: CATSPPGSGPPISYNEQFF.

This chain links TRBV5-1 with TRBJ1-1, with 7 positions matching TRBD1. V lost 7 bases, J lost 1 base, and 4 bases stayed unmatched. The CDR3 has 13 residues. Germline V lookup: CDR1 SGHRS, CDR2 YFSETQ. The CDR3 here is CASRGQPNTEAFF. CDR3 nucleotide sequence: TGCGCCAGCCGGGGACAGCCGAACACTGAAGCTTTCTTT.

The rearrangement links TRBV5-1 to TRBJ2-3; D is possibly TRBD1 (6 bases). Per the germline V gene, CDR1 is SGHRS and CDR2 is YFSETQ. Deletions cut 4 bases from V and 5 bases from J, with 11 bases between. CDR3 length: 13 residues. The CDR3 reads CASSNRVGDTQYF. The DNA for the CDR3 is TGCGCCAGCAGCAACAGGGTCGGAGATACGCAGTATTTT. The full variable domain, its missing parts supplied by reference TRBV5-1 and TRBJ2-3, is KAGVTQTPRYLIKTRGQQVTLSCSPISGHRSVSWYQQTPGQGLQFLFEYFSETQRNKGNFPGRFSGRQFSNSRSEMNVSTLELGDSALYLCASSNRVGDTQYFGPGTRLTVL.

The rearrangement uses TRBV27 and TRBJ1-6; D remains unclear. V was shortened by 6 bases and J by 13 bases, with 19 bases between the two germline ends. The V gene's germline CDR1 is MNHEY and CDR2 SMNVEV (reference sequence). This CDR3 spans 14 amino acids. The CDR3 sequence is CASRFGLRGAPLHF. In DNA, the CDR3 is TGTGCCAGCAGATTCGGCCTACGCGGAGCTCCCCTCCACTTT.

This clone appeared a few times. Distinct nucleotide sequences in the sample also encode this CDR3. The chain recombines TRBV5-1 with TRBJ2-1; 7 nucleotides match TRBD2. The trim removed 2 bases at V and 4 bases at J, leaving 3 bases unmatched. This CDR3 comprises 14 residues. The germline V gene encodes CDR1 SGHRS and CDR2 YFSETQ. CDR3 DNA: TGCGCCAGCAGCTTATCCGGGGGGTACAATGAGCAGTTCTTC. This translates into CASSLSGGYNEQFF.

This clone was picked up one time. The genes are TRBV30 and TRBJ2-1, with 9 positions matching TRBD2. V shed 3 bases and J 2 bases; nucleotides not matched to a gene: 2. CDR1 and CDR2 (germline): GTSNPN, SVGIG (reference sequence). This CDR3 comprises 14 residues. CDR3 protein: CAWRLAGAYNEQFF. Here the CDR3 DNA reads TGTGCCTGGAGGTTAGCGGGAGCCTACAATGAGCAGTTCTTC. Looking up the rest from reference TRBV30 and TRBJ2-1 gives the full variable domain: SQTIHQWPATLVQPVGSPLSLECTVEGTSNPNLYWYRQAAGRGLQLLFYSVGIGQISSEVPQNLSASRPQDRQFILSSKKLLLSDSGFYLCAWRLAGAYNEQFFGPGTRLTVL.

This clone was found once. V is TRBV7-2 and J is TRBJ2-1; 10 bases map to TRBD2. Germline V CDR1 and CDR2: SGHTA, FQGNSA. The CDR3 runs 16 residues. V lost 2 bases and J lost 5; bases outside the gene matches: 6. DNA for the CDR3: TGTGCCAGCAGCTTATCGAGCGGGGGGGCGAACAATGAGCAGTTCTTC. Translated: CASSLSSGGANNEQFF. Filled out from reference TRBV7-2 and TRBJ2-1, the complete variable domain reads GAGVSQSPSNKVTEKGKDVELRCDPISGHTALYWYRQSLGQGLEFLIYFQGNSAPDKSGLPSDRFSAERTGGSVSTLTIQRTQQEDSAVYLCASSLSSGGANNEQFFGPGTRLTVL.

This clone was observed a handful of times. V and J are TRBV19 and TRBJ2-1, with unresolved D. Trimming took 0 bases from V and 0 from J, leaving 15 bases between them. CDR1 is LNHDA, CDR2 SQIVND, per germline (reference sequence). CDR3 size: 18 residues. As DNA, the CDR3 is TGTGCCAGTAGTATAGATCTGGCACCTGTAAGCTCCTACAATGAGCAGTTCTTC. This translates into CASSIDLAPVSSYNEQFF.

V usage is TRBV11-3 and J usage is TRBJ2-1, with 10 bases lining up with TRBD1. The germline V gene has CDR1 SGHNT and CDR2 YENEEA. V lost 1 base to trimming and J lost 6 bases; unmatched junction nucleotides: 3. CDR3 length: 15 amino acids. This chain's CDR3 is CASSLARTGGNEQFF. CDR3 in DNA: TGTGCCAGCAGCTTAGCTCGGACAGGGGGCAATGAGCAGTTCTTC. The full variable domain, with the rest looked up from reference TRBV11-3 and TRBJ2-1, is EAGVVQSPRYKIIEKKQPVAFWCNPISGHNTLYWYLQNLGQGPELLIRYENEEAVDDSQLPKDRFSAERLKGVDSTLKIQPAELGDSAVYLCASSLARTGGNEQFFGPGTRLTVL.

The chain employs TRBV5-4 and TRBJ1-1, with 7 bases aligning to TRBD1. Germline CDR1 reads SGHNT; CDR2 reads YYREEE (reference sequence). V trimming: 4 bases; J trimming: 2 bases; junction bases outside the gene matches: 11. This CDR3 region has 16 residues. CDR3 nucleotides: TGTGCCAGCAGCGGATTAAGGACAGGCCCTAACACTGAAGCTTTCTTT. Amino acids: CASSGLRTGPNTEAFF.